This T cell receptor beta chain stems from a study of beta chain features in type 1 diabetes. Findings and limits, study-wide: A pattern of fewer insertions and more deletions at VDJ junctions was seen in type 1 diabetes patients. TCRB CDR3s were moderately but significantly shorter in Type 1 diabetes patients in all four CD4+ subsets.

V lost 0 bases and J 9 bases, leaving 14 bases between the germline ends. CDR1 GTSNPN and CDR2 SVGIG come from the germline V gene (reference sequence). The length of the CDR3 is 13 residues. The sequenced template was cDNA made from the entire isolated RNA. Repertoires were generated with immunoSEQ multiplex PCR, while TCRdb's copy carries only in-frame clones and drops some. The repertoire has hundreds of thousands of clones, around 30% of them found once; the top ten carry about 0.065%. Comment on this clone: No antigen is known for it.

Based on CD45RO/CCR7/CD25/CD127/CD95/CD27, CD4+ regulatory, stem cell-like memory, naive and central memory cells were sorted. V gene TRBV30 combines with J gene TRBJ2-5; D is unclear. The sample comprised naive CD4+ T cells from blood. This TCR derives from a man younger than 35 in good health. The CDR3 coding sequence is TGTGCCTGGAGTGTACCTCAGGCTCGAGCCCAGTACTTC. This translates into CAWSVPQARAQYF.